Following are 20 T cell receptor beta chains from one sample sequenced in a study of OX40 agonist ivuxolimab in advanced cancers. The method was immunoSEQ multiplex PCR; TCRdb's version includes in-frame clones alone and lacks a portion of them. The sample shows tens of thousands of clones, about 92% of them seen only once. The sample in question was CD4+ or CD8+ T cells sorted from blood, obtained in a trial of the OX40 agonist ivuxolimab. Every receptor here comes from an adult with an advanced solid tumor such as melanoma, head and neck, liver or kidney cancer.

This clone has only one observation. This chain uses TRBV6-1 with TRBJ2-5, with D perhaps matching TRBD2 (5 bases). Trimming left V 6 bases short and J 5 bases short, with 16 bases between. This CDR3 has 14 residues. Germline V CDR1 and CDR2: MNHNS, SASEGT. The CDR3 protein is CASRLSFGVETQYF. The CDR3, as DNA: TGTGCCAGCAGGCTCTCTTTCGGGGTGGAGACCCAGTACTTC.

This chain connects TRBV19 to TRBJ2-5, with 8 positions matching TRBD2. V shed 3 bases and J 0 bases; nucleotides not matched to a gene: 6. Germline V gene data show CDR1 as LNHDA and CDR2 as SQIVND (reference sequence). This CDR3 is 16 amino acids long. CDR3 in amino acids: CASSIGGGRNQETQYF. In DNA form, the CDR3 reads TGTGCCAGTAGTATCGGCGGGGGGCGCAACCAAGAGACCCAGTACTTC.

The rearrangement uses TRBV10-3 and TRBJ2-5, with D possibly TRBD2 on 7 matching bases. This CDR3 is 16 amino acids long. Trimming removed 0 bases at V and 1 base at J, with 12 bases between. The germline V gene encodes CDR1 ENHRY and CDR2 SYGVKD. The CDR3 loop is CAISESTGGVQETQYF. Written as DNA, the CDR3 is TGTGCCATCAGTGAGTCGACGGGGGGCGTCCAAGAGACCCAGTACTTC.

V is TRBV5-1 and J is TRBJ1-6; possible D gene TRBD1, 5 bases. The germline CDR1 and CDR2 sequences are SGHRS and YFSETQ. Trimming left V 0 bases short and J 8 bases short, with 12 bases between. There are 15 residues in the CDR3. CDR3 residues: CASSLVPRGDSPLHF. In DNA form, the CDR3 reads TGCGCCAGCAGCTTGGTTCCTAGGGGAGATTCACCCCTCCACTTT. Complete variable domain (other parts from reference TRBV5-1 and TRBJ1-6): KAGVTQTPRYLIKTRGQQVTLSCSPISGHRSVSWYQQTPGQGLQFLFEYFSETQRNKGNFPGRFSGRQFSNSRSEMNVSTLELGDSALYLCASSLVPRGDSPLHFGNGTRLTVT.

This chain links TRBV11-3 with TRBJ2-2; 9 positions agree with TRBD1. In germline, CDR1 is SGHNT, CDR2 YENEEA. The length of the CDR3 is 15 residues. V was pared by 3 bases and J by 7 bases, with 6 bases of the junction left unmatched. This chain's CDR3 is CASSFGDRDHGELFF. The CDR3 DNA is TGTGCCAGCAGCTTCGGGGACAGGGACCACGGGGAGCTGTTTTTT.

V usage is TRBV5-6 and J usage is TRBJ2-1; the D gene is possibly TRBD1 (6 bases). The CDR3 spans 13 residues. Trimming removed 0 bases at V and 15 bases at J, with 16 bases between. Germline V CDR1 and CDR2: SGHDT, YYEEEE. CDR3 sequence: CASSLADRGGMFF. CDR3 nucleotide sequence: TGTGCCAGCAGCTTGGCCGATCGAGGGGGTATGTTCTTC.

V usage is TRBV5-5 and J usage is TRBJ2-7, with a possible D match to TRBD2 (6 bases). CDR1 is SGHKS, CDR2 YYEKEE, per germline (reference sequence). The CDR3 loop spans 14 amino acids. Trimming pared 5 bases from V and 2 bases from J, leaving 14 bases between. CDR3 loop: CASSSAGRTYEQYF. The CDR3 DNA is TGTGCCAGCAGTTCAGCGGGCCGAACCTACGAGCAGTACTTC.

As concerns this clone: An end of the junction does not agree with germline; a read error may underlie this. The rearrangement links TRBV5-3 to TRBJ1-2; D remains ambiguous. TRBV5-3 belongs to the ORF category, with a function that is uncertain. The CDR3 sequence is 15 residues long. This CDR3 is CASSLMREIHYGYTF. The CDR3 DNA sequence: TGTGCCAGCAGCTTGATGAGGGAAATCCACTATGGCTACACCTTC.

This clone was observed once. This sequence joins TRBV18 and TRBJ2-7, with TRBD1 identical over 7 bases. In germline, CDR1 is KGHSH, CDR2 LQKENI. The CDR3 sequence is 20 residues long. With 0 bases clipped from V and 0 bases from J, the junction kept 17 bases outside the gene matches. The CDR3 protein is CASSPPLSSGTARPSYEQYF. DNA of the CDR3: TGTGCCAGCTCACCACCTCTTTCGTCCGGGACAGCCCGCCCCTCCTACGAGCAGTACTTC.

This clone was detected only once. V is TRBV11-2 and J is TRBJ2-5; 13 bases line up with TRBD2. This CDR3 region has 16 residues. V lost 5 bases, J lost 2 bases, and 5 bases stayed unmatched. CDR1 is SGHAT and CDR2 is FQNNGV in the germline V gene. The CDR3: CASSPGTSGTQETQYF. Written as DNA, the CDR3 is TGTGCCAGCAGCCCGGGGACTAGCGGGACTCAAGAGACCCAGTACTTC.

This rearrangement joins TRBV20-1 to TRBJ2-1, with no clear D. The CDR3 has 10 amino acids. Per germline, CDR1 DFQATT and CDR2 SNEGSKA (reference sequence). Trimming took off 8 bases at V and 0 bases at J, with 2 bases between the two ends. In nucleotides, the CDR3 is TGCAGTTCCTCCTACAATGAGCAGTTCTTC. Residues: CSSSYNEQFF.

The V gene is TRBV15, the J gene TRBJ2-3; 9 bases are a match to TRBD2. With V trimmed by 1 base and J by 3 bases, 5 bases remained unmatched. The germline CDR1 and CDR2 sequences are LNHNV and YYDKDF (reference sequence). This CDR3 comprises 16 residues. CDR3 nucleotides: TGTGCCACCAGCAGAGCAGGTAGCGGGAGTACAGATACGCAGTATTTT. Translated: CATSRAGSGSTDTQYF.

This chain uses TRBV7-9 with TRBJ2-7; D call uncertain. CDR3 length equals 11 residues. The germline CDR1 and CDR2 sequences are SEHNR and FQNEAQ (reference sequence). Trimming took 5 bases from V and 6 from J, leaving 8 bases between them. The CDR3 DNA reads as TGTGCCAGCAGCCTAAACGCCGAGCAGTACTTC. Translating it yields CASSLNAEQYF.

The rearrangement joins TRBV9 to TRBJ2-7; D unclear. Germline V gene data show CDR1 as SGDLS and CDR2 as YYNGEE. There are 12 residues in the CDR3. V dropped 4 bases and J dropped 7 bases, with 12 bases sitting between them. CDR3 coding DNA: TGTGCCAGCAGCCCTTCCCCGAGGGAGCAGTACTTC. Its translation is CASSPSPREQYF. Together with reference TRBV9 and TRBJ2-7, the CDR3 gives the full variable domain: DSGVTQTPKHLITATGQRVTLRCSPRSGDLSVYWYQQSLDQGLQFLIQYYNGEERAKGNILERFSAQQFPDLHSELNLSSLELGDSALYFCASSPSPREQYFGPGTRLTVT.

The rearrangement uses TRBV5-1 and TRBJ2-7; possible D gene TRBD2, 5 bases. V gave up 8 bases and J gave up 5 bases, with 14 bases separating them. The CDR3 sequence is 12 residues long. Germline CDR1 reads SGHRS; CDR2 reads YFSETQ. The CDR3 region is CARGRFSDEQYF. The CDR3 bases are TGCGCCAGAGGGCGTTTTAGCGACGAGCAGTACTTC.

V and J are TRBV6-6 and TRBJ1-4; 7 bases match TRBD1. CDR3 length equals 13 residues. V was pared by 8 bases and J by 4 bases, with 4 bases of the junction left unmatched. Per germline, CDR1 MNHNY and CDR2 SVGAGI (reference sequence). For the CDR3, the DNA is TGTGCCAGCGCTAGGGGGCATAATGAAAAACTGTTTTTT. Translating it yields CASARGHNEKLFF.

The gene calls are TRBV6-6 and TRBJ1-5; D unresolved. This CDR3 has 15 amino acids. Per germline, CDR1 MNHNY and CDR2 SVGAGI (reference sequence). Trimming left V 6 bases short and J 3 bases short, with 15 bases between. CDR3 nucleotide sequence: TGTGCCAGCAGCTTGCCGTGGCAGAACAATCAGCCCCAGCATTTT. This codes for CASSLPWQNNQPQHF.

This clone has only one observation. The chain joins TRBV4-1 to TRBJ2-7, with D maybe TRBD2 (6 bases). The CDR3 sequence is 14 residues long. V was shortened by 4 bases and J by 4 bases, with 14 bases between the two germline ends. Germline CDR1 MGHRA, CDR2 YSYEKL. The CDR3 DNA reads TGCGCCAGCAGCCCGCTCGGGAGTGTTTACGAGCAGTACTTC. Translating gives CASSPLGSVYEQYF.

This clone occurred once. This sequence joins TRBV7-3 and TRBJ2-6, with D perhaps matching TRBD2 (6 bases). V lost 5 bases and J lost 2, with 19 bases in between. This CDR3 spans 18 amino acids. From germline, CDR1 is SGHTA and CDR2 FQGTGA. The CDR3 coding sequence is TGTGCCAGCAGCCCGGGGACTCTAATGGGAACTGGGGCCAACGTCCTGACTTTC. Amino acid sequence: CASSPGTLMGTGANVLTF. The full variable domain, in which reference TRBV7-3 and TRBJ2-6 provide the parts outside the CDR3, is GAGVSQTPSNKVTEKGKYVELRCDPISGHTALYWYRQSLGQGPEFLIYFQGTGAADDSGLPNDRFFAVRPEGSVSTLKIQRTERGDSAVYLCASSPGTLMGTGANVLTFGAGSRLTVL.

The gene calls are TRBV6-5 and TRBJ2-5; 10 bases match TRBD2. The CDR3 has 14 residues. V shed 5 bases and J 3 bases; nucleotides not matched to a gene: 3. The germline V gene encodes CDR1 MNHEY and CDR2 SVGAGI. CDR3 DNA sequence: TGTGCCAGCAGTCAGGGACTAGCGAAAGAGACCCAGTACTTC. Amino acid sequence: CASSQGLAKETQYF.